The T cell receptor beta chain described here comes from a study of T cells after posttransplantation cyclophosphamide (TCRdb year 2016). Context from the whole study: T cell repertoire reconstitution was tracked by TRB sequencing after myeloablative bone marrow transplantation in which posttransplantation cyclophosphamide was used as GVHD prophylaxis. Antigen receptor sequencing covered samples from 35 to 40 PTCy-treated patients and fewer than 20 of their related bone marrow donors. Blood from all 35 or so PTCy patients with 1-year posttransplant specimens was subjected to TRB sequencing. Up to 3 additional blood samples from 2 to 5.2 years after transplant were also TRB-sequenced in 3 patients, as was pretransplant blood from 4 patients. TRA and TRB clonality were tightly correlated in several samples, so subsequent TCR analyses focused on TRB only. Public TRB sequences were searched against a database of over 3,600 sequences associated with responses to pathogens, tumor antigens, self-antigens and alloantigens.

The CDR3 runs 15 amino acids, cysteine and phenylalanine included. The entry retains the CDR3 DNA only, 45 bases that are in frame from base 1. CDR1 and CDR2, per the germline V gene, are SGDLS and YYNGEE. A distance of 13 bases separates the germline ends of V and J, which lose 0 bases and 4 bases respectively. The full study reports these points: Across roughly 40 patients, recipient CMV seropositivity and CMV reactivation were highly associated with TRB clonality; PTCy diversity was similar to CNI/methotrexate controls. At 1-2 months, donor-recipient similarity was low but rose over the first year, and the later blood repertoires were often dominated by donor CD8+ memory clones. The TRB repertoires of T cells infiltrating skin or GI tract showed only limited overlap with the TRB repertoires of T cells in blood.

Genomic DNA was the input for TRB sequencing, which was run either with the immunoSEQ assay at survey resolution or with the hsTCRB kit. Concerning the study's data processing: The immunoSEQ software handled the initial read processing, while the LymphoSeq R package was used for the repertoire analyses. Clonality was computed as 1 minus normalized Shannon entropy, and a Gini coefficient was also calculated for each TRB dataset. To infer phenotypes in unsorted samples, TRB sequences from sorted subsets of the recipient or donor were mapped onto the unsorted samples of the same recipient. In TCRdb, the immuneACCESS table is reduced to in-frame sequences with V and J assigned. These tables do not hold every clone; where another copy was compared, an unresolved V gene accounts for under half, and the others remain unexplained. V and J calls and clone size follow that table, whereas D and trimming were derived from the DNA. Present in this sample are some 10,000 clones, approximately 89% of which were seen just once. The top ten clonotypes cover 25% to 35% of the sample.

Notes on this clone: No cognate antigen has been identified for it. The input lacks base qualities; no much larger clone sits a single base away.

Per the publication, the treatment or condition label means: high-dose cyclophosphamide on days +3 and +4 as single-agent GVHD prophylaxis. PTCy patients received busulfan and fludarabine conditioning, a related or unrelated marrow graft, and cyclophosphamide on days +3 and +4. PTCy-treated patients were drawn from a prospective multi-institutional clinical trial. Peripheral blood and bone marrow mononuclear cells were isolated by Ficoll-Hypaque density centrifugation and cryopreserved. Sorting of CD4+ and CD8+ T cells, including naive and memory subsets, was performed by FACS on a FACSAria II. This specimen consisted of CD4+ T cells sorted from PBMCs, obtained after allogeneic stem cell transplant with posttransplant cyclophosphamide. The clonotype originates from a young adult male patient who received an allogeneic stem cell transplant from a related donor, was CMV-positive, and had acute GVHD only. Some T cells may have been brought in with the graft after a transplant. The sequence links TRBV9 to TRBJ1-1; D gene: possibly TRBD1, on 6 matching bases. In nucleotides, the sequence is TGTGCCAGCAGCGTAGATGGGGGCAGGGGCACTGAAGCTTTCTTT. It is translated as CASSVDGGRGTEAFF.